Each of the 26 T cell receptor beta chains below was sequenced from the same sample in a study of shared clonotypes between healthy human individuals. Produced via immunoSEQ multiplex PCR; TCRdb's table is partial and in-frame only. Among millions of clones listed, 85% to 95% were seen once. Input material: naive CD4+ T cells sorted from blood. Subset in this sample: CD45RA+ positively selected. The receptors stem from a man aged 18 to 29 in good health.

J is TRBJ1-5 and V is TRBV30; 7 nucleotides align to TRBD1. CDR3 length equals 16 residues. Germline CDR1 is GTSNPN and CDR2 is SVGIG (reference sequence). Germline trimming cut 2 bases from V and 0 bases from J; bases unmatched to any gene: 7. Here the CDR3 reads CAWSHAGTDSNQPQHF. CDR3 nucleotides: TGTGCCTGGAGTCACGCCGGGACAGATAGCAATCAGCCCCAGCATTTT.

About this clone: The junction shows a germline mismatch at one end, possibly a read error. The chain recombines TRBV6-6 with TRBJ2-7, with 8 positions matching TRBD1. The CDR3 loop spans 16 amino acids. CDR1 and CDR2 from the germline V gene are MNHNY and SVGAGI (reference sequence). CDR3 bases: TGTGCCAGCAGTTTCATTGGCGGACAGGGATCCTTCGAGCAGTACTTC. Its translation is CASSFIGGQGSFEQYF.

The sample holds one count of this clone. The gene calls are TRBV27 and TRBJ2-7; TRBD1 aligns across 9 bases. The CDR3 consists of 15 residues. CDR1 is MNHEY, CDR2 SMNVEV, per germline (reference sequence). Unmatched junction bases numbered 12, after V lost 6 bases and J lost 6 bases. CDR3 in amino acids: CASRQTTGQGGEQYF. The CDR3 DNA sequence: TGTGCCAGCAGACAAACAACGGGACAGGGAGGCGAGCAGTACTTC.

The chain employs TRBV7-3 and TRBJ2-2, with 8 bases aligning to TRBD1. Germline V gene data show CDR1 as SGHTA and CDR2 as FQGTGA. The CDR3 extends over 16 amino acids. V gave up 5 bases and J gave up 5 bases; unmatched junction bases: 10. CDR3 in DNA: TGTGCCAGCAGCCGAAAAGGACAGGGAGGAACCGGGGAGCTGTTTTTT. Its protein is CASSRKGQGGTGELFF.

This chain links TRBV27 with TRBJ2-7; 9 positions agree with TRBD1. The CDR3 extends over 15 amino acids. With 5 bases clipped from V and 4 bases from J, the junction kept 9 bases outside the gene matches. Germline values: CDR1 MNHEY, CDR2 SMNVEV (reference sequence). In DNA, the CDR3 is TGTGCCAGCAGTACCTGGACAGGGGCTCAATACGAGCAGTACTTC. This codes for CASSTWTGAQYEQYF.

The V call is TRBV10-3, the J call TRBJ2-7; 8 bases match TRBD1. CDR3 length: 15 amino acids. V was clipped by 2 bases and J by 3 bases; unmatched bases: 6. The germline V gene encodes CDR1 ENHRY and CDR2 SYGVKD. For the CDR3, the DNA is TGTGCCATCAGTGAGCCCAGGACAGGGCACTACGAGCAGTACTTC. Protein: CAISEPRTGHYEQYF.

The rearrangement joins TRBV11-2 to TRBJ1-1, with TRBD1 as a possible D gene (6 bases). Trimming removed 1 base from V and 4 bases from J, with 10 bases in between. Germline CDR1 reads SGHAT; CDR2 reads FQNNGV. This CDR3 region has 14 residues. CDR3 amino acids: CASSLAGGVTEAFF. CDR3 DNA sequence: TGTGCCAGCAGCTTAGCGGGGGGCGTCACTGAAGCTTTCTTT.

J is TRBJ2-2 and V is TRBV9, with 7 bases aligning to TRBD2. Losses at the gene ends were 4 bases for V and 5 bases for J; bases not matched to a gene: 8. There are 15 residues in the CDR3. Germline loops: CDR1 SGDLS, CDR2 YYNGEE. CDR3: CASSPMAAGTGELFF. CDR3 in DNA: TGTGCCAGCAGCCCGATGGCAGCGGGGACCGGGGAGCTGTTTTTT.

V usage is TRBV5-1 and J usage is TRBJ2-1, with 7 bases identical to TRBD1. The CDR3 length is 16 residues. Germline values: CDR1 SGHRS, CDR2 YFSETQ. V lost 5 bases and J lost 7; bases outside the gene matches: 15. The CDR3 sequence: CASRTVGTAYSNEQFF. The CDR3 nucleotides read TGCGCCAGCAGGACGGTCGGGACAGCCTATAGTAATGAGCAGTTCTTC.

The V gene is TRBV25-1, the J gene TRBJ1-5; possibly TRBD1 for D (6 bases). The CDR3 runs to 15 residues. Per germline, CDR1 MGHDK and CDR2 SYGVNS. Trimming left V 2 bases short and J 0 bases short, with 8 bases between. CDR3 sequence reads: CASSETGNSNQPQHF. CDR3 in DNA: TGTGCCAGCAGTGAAACAGGGAATAGCAATCAGCCCCAGCATTTT.

Points on this clone: Distinct nucleotide sequences in the sample also encode this CDR3. This chain joins TRBV27 and TRBJ2-1; D gene uncertain. CDR3 length: 12 residues. Trimming stripped 6 bases from V and 3 bases from J, with 6 bases between. Germline loops: CDR1 MNHEY, CDR2 SMNVEV (reference sequence). DNA for the CDR3: TGTGCCAGCAGCCTAAACTACAATGAGCAGTTCTTC. Translated, it gives CASSLNYNEQFF.

Points on this clone: In the same sample, other DNA sequences code for this CDR3. The CDR3 DNA is TGTGCCATCAGTGAGGACTATGGCTACACCTTC. This encodes CAISEDYGYTF. The chain employs TRBV10-3 and TRBJ1-2; D is undetermined. The V end lost 2 bases, the J end lost 3 bases, and 1 base lay between the germline ends. The CDR3 covers 11 residues. Germline V gene sequence: CDR1 ENHRY, CDR2 SYGVKD.

The gene calls are TRBV30 and TRBJ2-3; possibly TRBD1 for D (6 bases). V was pared by 5 bases and J by 5 bases, with 11 bases between. Germline CDR1 reads GTSNPN; CDR2 reads SVGIG (reference sequence). The CDR3 runs to 12 residues. The CDR3 loop reads CAWGGREDTQYF. In nucleotides, the CDR3 is TGTGCCTGGGGGGGCCGCGAAGATACGCAGTATTTT.

The CDR3 sequence: CASSLEGWGTEAFF. The CDR3 region has the DNA TGCGCCAGCAGCTTGGAAGGGTGGGGCACTGAAGCTTTCTTT. The chain uses TRBV5-1 and TRBJ1-1; D ambiguous. In germline, CDR1 is SGHRS, CDR2 YFSETQ. Trimming left V 0 bases short and J 4 bases short, with 10 bases between. This CDR3 has 14 residues.

The chain carries TRBV7-9 and TRBJ2-2; perhaps TRBD2 as D (5 bases). This CDR3 contains 15 residues. Per the germline V gene, CDR1 is SEHNR and CDR2 is FQNEAQ (reference sequence). Trimming took off 4 bases at V and 3 bases at J, with 12 bases between the two ends. The CDR3 protein is CASSSPTTDTGELFF. Here the CDR3 DNA reads TGTGCCAGCAGCTCCCCGACTACTGACACCGGGGAGCTGTTTTTT.

The CDR3 nucleotides read TGCGCCAGCAGCCCTGGGACAGGGCCATCCTACAATGAGCAGTTCTTC. Protein product: CASSPGTGPSYNEQFF. The chain is built from TRBV5-1 and TRBJ2-1; 9 bases fit TRBD1. J was trimmed by 1 base and V by 4 bases; bases with no gene match: 6. CDR3 size: 16 residues. CDR1 and CDR2 (germline): SGHRS, YFSETQ.

The V call is TRBV6-5, the J call TRBJ2-7; D is perhaps TRBD2 (6 bases). CDR1 is MNHEY, CDR2 SVGAGI, per germline. V shed 6 bases and J shed 6 bases, with 12 bases lying between them. The CDR3 extends over 12 amino acids. The CDR3 DNA reads TGTGCCAGCAGACCCCCCGGGGGCGAGCAGTACTTC. Translation: CASRPPGGEQYF.

The chain is built from TRBV19 and TRBJ2-5; TRBD2 aligns across 11 bases. CDR1 LNHDA and CDR2 SQIVND come from the germline V gene (reference sequence). The CDR3 spans 16 residues. After removal of 4 bases from V and 0 bases from J, the junction contained 4 bases not matched to a gene. The CDR3 is CASSRAGLADQETQYF. The CDR3 nucleotides are TGTGCCAGTAGTAGAGCGGGACTAGCGGACCAAGAGACCCAGTACTTC.

This clone has only a few counts. One end of the junction is discordant with germline, which a read error may explain. V gene TRBV7-2 combines with J gene TRBJ1-2; weak D call: TRBD1 (5 bases). Germline V gives CDR1 SGHTA, CDR2 FQGNSA. This CDR3 has 14 residues. This CDR3 reads CASSVAGQGGGYTF. CDR3 DNA sequence: TGTGCCAGCAGCGTAGCGGGGCAGGGCGGAGGCTACACCTTC. The full variable domain, rest sourced from reference TRBV7-2 and TRBJ1-2, is GAGVSQSPSNKVTEKGKDVELRCDPISGHTALYWYRQSLGQGLEFLIYFQGNSAPDKSGLPSDRFSAERTGGSVSTLTIQRTQQEDSAVYLCASSVAGQGGGYTFGSGTRLTVV.

The rearrangement uses TRBV12-5 and TRBJ2-7; 7 bases line up with TRBD1. The CDR3 has 14 amino acids. In germline, CDR1 is LGHNT, CDR2 FRNRAP. V dropped 8 bases and J dropped 0; count of bases not matched to a gene: 7. CDR3 sequence: CASTDREVSYEQYF. The CDR3 DNA reads TGTGCTAGTACTGACAGGGAAGTCTCCTACGAGCAGTACTTC.

This CDR3 reads CASRLDTVPFYTF. CDR3 coding DNA: TGTGCCAGCAGGCTCGACACCGTCCCCTTCTACACCTTC. The chain links TRBV6-5 to TRBJ1-2; D is undetermined. CDR1 and CDR2 from the germline V gene are MNHEY and SVGAGI. This CDR3 comprises 13 residues. V dropped 6 bases and J dropped 10 bases, with 18 bases sitting between them.

V and J are TRBV5-4 and TRBJ2-7; D possibly uses TRBD1 or TRBD2 (5 bases each). V was trimmed by 5 bases and J by 5 bases, leaving 11 bases between them. CDR1 SGHNT and CDR2 YYREEE come from the germline V gene (reference sequence). The CDR3 spans 12 residues. The CDR3 nucleotides are TGTGCCAGCAGAGAGGGGAACAACGAGCAGTACTTC. This encodes CASREGNNEQYF.

Of note for this clone: Different DNA sequences within this sample yield the same CDR3. The J gene is TRBJ2-3, the V gene TRBV7-2, with D tentatively TRBD1 (7 bases). V was cut by 4 bases and J by 6 bases, with 8 bases left in between. The CDR3 covers 12 residues. Germline V gene lookup returns CDR1 SGHTA and CDR2 FQGNSA. The DNA for the CDR3 is TGTGCCAGCAGCTCAGGGGGGGATACGCAGTATTTT. It is translated as CASSSGGDTQYF. The whole variable domain, remainder taken from reference TRBV7-2 and TRBJ2-3, is GAGVSQSPSNKVTEKGKDVELRCDPISGHTALYWYRQSLGQGLEFLIYFQGNSAPDKSGLPSDRFSAERTGGSVSTLTIQRTQQEDSAVYLCASSSGGDTQYFGPGTRLTVL.

V gene TRBV7-2 combines with J gene TRBJ2-7; the D gene is possibly TRBD1 (6 bases). With 0 bases removed from V and 2 bases from J, the gap between germline ends came to 14 bases. The CDR3 is 16 amino acids. Germline CDR1 and CDR2: SGHTA and FQGNSA. Here the CDR3 DNA reads TGTGCCAGCAGCTTAGCGGGGCGGACAGTAACCTACGAGCAGTACTTC. Translating gives CASSLAGRTVTYEQYF.

The chain has TRBV29-1 and TRBJ2-5; D remains unclear. The CDR3 has 11 amino acids. Germline V gene sequence: CDR1 SQVTM, CDR2 ANQGSEA. Trimming left V 5 bases short and J 0 bases short, with 4 bases between. CDR3 DNA sequence: TGCAGCGTTTTGCACCAAGAGACCCAGTACTTC. It specifies CSVLHQETQYF.

The chain has TRBV28 and TRBJ1-2, with TRBD1 matching over 8 bases. Per germline, CDR1 MDHEN and CDR2 SYDVKM. Germline trimming cut 6 bases from V and 3 bases from J; bases unmatched to any gene: 6. The CDR3 spans 14 residues. CDR3 region: CASRKQGGYYGYTF. CDR3 DNA sequence: TGTGCCAGCAGAAAACAGGGGGGTTACTATGGCTACACCTTC.